These 4 T cell receptor beta chains were sequenced from one sample in a study of blood T cell repertoires in COVID-19. Clones were sequenced by immunoSEQ multiplex PCR, and TCRdb holds only the in-frame ones, with some missing. The sample records about 58,000 clones, 60% to 85% being singletons. The sample comprised peripheral blood. These receptor sequences come from a human donor in a cohort sampled during active COVID-19.

The J gene is TRBJ1-5, the V gene TRBV27, with a possible D match to TRBD1 (6 bases). This CDR3 has 13 residues. Looked up from germline, CDR1 is MNHEY and CDR2 is SMNVEV (reference sequence). Trimming took 6 bases from V and 4 from J, leaving 10 bases between them. The CDR3 loop reads CASSPQGNQPQHF. The DNA for the CDR3 is TGTGCCAGCAGCCCTCAGGGGAATCAGCCCCAGCATTTT.

The chain links TRBV6-4 to TRBJ1-6, with TRBD1 matching 9 bases. Per germline, CDR1 MRHNA and CDR2 SNTAGT. The CDR3 has 20 amino acids. V lost 2 bases and J lost 4; bases outside the gene matches: 15. CDR3 residues: CASSDNYPRTGALYNSPLHF. The CDR3 coding sequence is TGTGCCAGCAGTGACAACTATCCTAGGACAGGGGCATTATATAATTCACCCCTCCACTTT.

This sequence joins TRBV29-1 and TRBJ1-4, with D tentatively TRBD1 (6 bases). Looked up from germline, CDR1 is SQVTM and CDR2 is ANQGSEA. This CDR3 has 13 residues. V lost 4 bases, J lost 8 bases, and 14 bases lay in between. CDR3 region: CSVAGGLGEKLFF. The CDR3 nucleotides read TGCAGCGTTGCGGGGGGGCTTGGAGAAAAACTGTTTTTT.

The chain recombines TRBV7-8 with TRBJ1-5; the match to TRBD1 covers 9 bases. This CDR3 is built from 15 residues. V gave up 4 bases and J gave up 4 bases; unmatched junction bases: 5. The germline CDR1 and CDR2 sequences are SGHVS and FQNEAQ. CDR3 residues: CASSSATGGNQPQHF. Written as DNA, the CDR3 is TGTGCCAGCAGCTCGGCGACAGGGGGAAATCAGCCCCAGCATTTT.